A single sample gave rise to the 13 T cell receptor beta chains below, sequenced in a study of blood T cell repertoires in COVID-19 (TCRdb year 2020). Libraries were constructed by the immunoSEQ multiplex PCR assay. In its TCRdb copy, this immuneACCESS table keeps in-frame sequences only and misses some clones. Where compared with another copy, unresolved V genes explain less than half of these, and the others have no known cause. For this sample the table gives 140,000 to 150,000 clones, of which 70% to 90% were detected only once. Clones ranked in the top ten supply around 8% of the sample. Material: peripheral blood. The receptor source for this set is a woman aged 60-75 years with COVID-19, enrolled during active disease.

This sequence joins TRBV5-4 and TRBJ1-1; D may be TRBD1 (6 bases). In germline, CDR1 is SGHNT, CDR2 YYREEE (reference sequence). Trimming cost V 1 base and J 0 bases, with 10 bases left between them. The CDR3 loop spans 15 amino acids. The CDR3 reads CASSLTGSMNTEAFF. DNA of the CDR3: TGTGCCAGCAGCTTGACAGGGAGCATGAACACTGAAGCTTTCTTT.

The V call is TRBV9, the J call TRBJ1-3, with D hard to call. This CDR3 region has 15 residues. Germline V lookup: CDR1 SGDLS, CDR2 YYNGEE. Between the trimmed V and J ends, which lost 6 bases and 4 bases, there was a span of 17 bases. The DNA of the CDR3 is TGTGCCAGCACCCCGGGAGGGATGTCGGGAAACACCATATATTTT. This translates into CASTPGGMSGNTIYF. Full variable domain (outside the CDR3, taken from reference TRBV9 and TRBJ1-3): DSGVTQTPKHLITATGQRVTLRCSPRSGDLSVYWYQQSLDQGLQFLIQYYNGEERAKGNILERFSAQQFPDLHSELNLSSLELGDSALYFCASTPGGMSGNTIYFGEGSWLTVV.

V is TRBV4-1 and J is TRBJ2-7; 10 bases map to TRBD1. The CDR3 sequence is 15 residues long. Germline V gene sequence: CDR1 MGHRA, CDR2 YSYEKL. J lost 3 bases, V lost 4 bases, and 6 bases had no gene match. The CDR3: CASSPTGTGVYEQYF. CDR3 in DNA: TGCGCCAGCAGCCCCACCGGGACAGGGGTCTACGAGCAGTACTTC.

This clone came up a few times. CDR3 nucleotides: TGCGCCAGCAGCTTGGCCTTAGTCACTGAAGCTTTCTTT. Protein product: CASSLALVTEAFF. The rearrangement links TRBV5-1 to TRBJ1-1; no reliable D call. Trimming removed 0 bases at V and 4 bases at J, with 7 bases between. Germline V gene lookup returns CDR1 SGHRS and CDR2 YFSETQ. This CDR3 contains 13 residues.

This chain joins TRBV9 and TRBJ2-1; 8 nucleotides match TRBD2. CDR3 size: 16 residues. The germline CDR1 and CDR2 sequences are SGDLS and YYNGEE. The V and J ends lost 4 bases and 1 base, in that order; junction bases with no gene match: 7. The CDR3 loop is CASSLGTSLSYNEQFF. CDR3 sequence (DNA): TGTGCCAGCAGCCTCGGGACTAGTCTTTCCTACAATGAGCAGTTCTTC.

The chain links TRBV6-5 to TRBJ1-2, with a tentative D call TRBD1 (5 bases). The CDR3 runs 14 residues. V lost 5 bases, J lost 8 bases, and 18 bases lay in between. Germline lookup yields CDR1 MNHEY and CDR2 SVGAGI. CDR3 residues: CASSPTLGEVGYTF. Written as DNA, the CDR3 is TGTGCCAGCAGTCCCACCTTGGGGGAGGTCGGCTACACCTTC.

This clone was counted between two and nine times. The CDR3 spells CASSLQGYYGYTF. The DNA for the CDR3 is TGTGCCAGCAGTTTACAGGGGTACTATGGCTACACCTTC. This rearrangement joins TRBV12-3 or TRBV12-4 to TRBJ1-2; perhaps TRBD1 as D (6 bases). The CDR3 totals 13 residues. V lost 2 bases to trimming and J lost 3 bases, with 7 bases between them.

V usage is TRBV15 and J usage is TRBJ2-5, with TRBD2 matching over 7 bases. Germline V gene data show CDR1 as LNHNV and CDR2 as YYDKDF (reference sequence). CDR3 length: 14 amino acids. J lost 5 bases, V lost 7 bases, and 10 bases had no gene match. The chain's CDR3 is CATTQTGEGETQYF. The CDR3 nucleotides are TGTGCCACCACCCAAACGGGGGAGGGGGAGACCCAGTACTTC.

The chain couples TRBV19 to TRBJ1-2; D unresolved. The germline CDR1 and CDR2 sequences are LNHDA and SQIVND (reference sequence). The CDR3 runs 15 residues. The V gene lost 10 bases and the J gene lost 4 bases, with 22 bases spanning the gap. For the CDR3, the DNA is TGTGCCACTCCGGGTCAGAATTGGCGAGGCTATGGCTACACCTTC. It yields the protein CATPGQNWRGYGYTF.

This chain uses TRBV27 with TRBJ2-1, with 7 bases lining up with TRBD1. Per the germline V gene, CDR1 is MNHEY and CDR2 is SMNVEV (reference sequence). Trimming removed 8 bases from V and 8 bases from J; junction bases left unmatched: 12. The CDR3 contains 14 residues. CDR3 nucleotide sequence: TGTGCCAGCTGGGGCCGGGACAGTATCGATGAGCAGTTCTTC. Translating it yields CASWGRDSIDEQFF.

This chain joins TRBV18 and TRBJ1-3; TRBD1 matches 7 bases. Germline V gene data show CDR1 as KGHSH and CDR2 as LQKENI. This CDR3 contains 15 residues. The trim removed 2 bases at V and 6 bases at J, leaving 7 bases unmatched. CDR3 amino acids: CASSPRTGSENTIYF. The CDR3 DNA is TGTGCCAGCTCACCAAGGACAGGCTCCGAAAACACCATATATTTT.

V usage is TRBV9 and J usage is TRBJ2-3; 10 positions agree with TRBD2. CDR3 size: 15 residues. Germline-derived CDR1 and CDR2 are SGDLS and YYNGEE. J lost 2 bases, V lost 7 bases, and 7 bases had no gene match. The CDR3 reads CASASGGFHTDTQYF. DNA of the CDR3: TGTGCCAGCGCTAGCGGGGGATTTCACACAGATACGCAGTATTTT.

The chain links TRBV15 to TRBJ1-5; no firm D call. This CDR3 has 14 amino acids. The germline V and J ends were trimmed by 4 bases and 4 bases, with 11 bases remaining between them. CDR1 LNHNV and CDR2 YYDKDF come from the germline V gene (reference sequence). The CDR3 DNA reads as TGTGCCACCAGCACTGGAGGGAGTAATCAGCCCCAGCATTTT. It translates to CATSTGGSNQPQHF.